This TCR beta chain was recovered during a study of vaccination and CD4 T cells after COVID-19. The Oncomine TCR Beta short-read assay was applied to DNA of cultured CD4+ T cells. Via MiXCR, TCRdb re-called the PCR reads, giving one row per CDR3 protein. The table records about 13,000 distinct CDR3 sequences, 25% to 30% of them present only once. In the case of this clonotype: Its antigen is unidentified.

As to treatment: roughly ten-day PBMC culture with coronavirus spike peptide pools or control peptides (ViraFEST assay). Culture proceeded for around 9 days, and CD4+ T cells were then isolated by negative selection. This CDR3 region has 15 residues. J gave up 0 bases and V 4 bases, and 8 bases lay outside the gene matches. The germline V gene has CDR1 DFQATT and CDR2 SNEGSKA (reference sequence). Whole-study results and caveats: The appearance of a median approximately 90% of reactive clones in convalescent patients occurred only post-vaccination. Spike mono-reactivity was found in 304 of 307 vaccine-specific clones from convalescent patients.

The sample consisted of CD4+ T cells from blood, cultured in vitro, taken before SARS-CoV-2 vaccination. The chain employs TRBV20-1 and TRBJ1-1; 7 bases fit TRBD1. The receptor was derived from a human donor who received a COVID-19 vaccine. The CDR3 bases are TGCAGTGCTAAGAGGGACAGCCCGATGAACACTGAAGCTTTCTTT. As protein: CSAKRDSPMNTEAFF.